This T cell receptor (beta chain) stems from a study of cytomegalovirus exposure and HLA in healthy donors (dated by TCRdb to the late 2010s). Some background on the complete study: In an earlier analysis of approximately 500 of the donors, under 300 Gb of sequence data and approximately 100 million unique TCR beta sequences from 180 million or so T cells were reported. Roughly 300 gigabases of sequencing data and 78 million or so unique TCR sequences were included in an early release covering 550 to 650 HLA-typed donors. Among the 398 genotyped donors, 75% to 90% belonged to the genetic ancestry cluster associated with self-reported Caucasian donors. The study was designed to test whether signatures of past pathogen exposure could be identified by cataloging public T cell receptors. The study profiled the T cell repertoires of around 700 subjects by immunosequencing and related them to cytomegalovirus serostatus. A separate validation cohort of roughly 130 different subjects was used in addition to the approximately 640-subject first cohort. To predict cytomegalovirus infection status, the study combined high-throughput TCR immunosequencing, statistical association of individual TCRs with disease status, and machine learning. A later analysis re-analyzed previously published TCR beta repertoires from 650 to 800 donors and added high-resolution HLA genotyping to study TCR occurrence patterns. The later analysis used no new phenotypic data to find candidate immune exposures, relying instead on TCR beta sequences and their occurrence across donors. An earlier analysis of more than 450 of the donors used high-throughput TCR beta sequencing to judge whether each TCR beta V gene segment behaved as functional or pseudogenic. Donor age, sex, ethnicity and CMV serostatus were compiled alongside the repertoire data. Genome-wide SNP genotypes for about three fifths of the 666 donors were used in a later genetic analysis, which treated that subset as a discovery cohort. All discovery cohort repertoires had been generated using a single sequencing platform. HLA typing covered class I and class II loci at four-digit resolution. The number of donors typed differed by locus, with roughly 620-630 for A, B, C, DRB1 and DQB1, 522 for DQA1, over 600 for DPA1, and around 460 for DPB1. Because of strong linkage in the cohort, roughly five DR-DQ haplotypes were treated as single units for association and clustering. On average, over 200,000 unique TCR beta nucleotide sequences were sequenced per donor among a few hundred genotyped donors of the cohort, with 15% to 20% of those sequences being non-productive.

On the study overall, not on this receptor specifically: Because counts were too low, roughly 17 rarely observed V segments, including chromosome 9 orphons, were left out of the earlier analysis of approximately 500 of the donors. Because HLA typing was unavailable for some donors at each locus, only the typed subset was used in association tests. Cytomegalovirus status was reported to be diagnosed by the classifier with high specificity and sensitivity in both the original and validation cohorts. Compared with equally common non-associated chains, HLA-associated TCR beta chains in a later analysis were more clonally expanded and had lower generation probabilities. A further reported finding was that TCR beta sequences accurately predicted the HLA-A and HLA-B alleles for most subjects in the first cohort. A total of about 150 TCR beta chains were listed by the study as associated with cytomegalovirus. The presence/absence analyses assumed that sequencing depth was roughly uniform across donors, and that assumption may not be true. Compared with the 666-donor mean, donors in an Asian-associated ancestry cluster had fewer N-insertions in productive TCRs, according to a later genetic analysis. Correlated functional status among segregating V segments might reflect linkage disequilibrium, but an unknown experimental factor could not be ruled out. Assigning TCR associations to individual alleles was difficult when HLA alleles, especially DR and DQ, strongly co-occurred. The authors suggested that the approach could potentially be extended to other disease states and immunological phenotypes. A later analysis found that most CMV-associated TCR beta chains appeared HLA-restricted, with HLA associations seemingly driven largely by CMV exposure. According to a later analysis, TCR association rates differed among HLA loci, with DRB1 alleles showing the most associated TCRs and HLA-C alleles showing the fewest. Most TCR sequences were seen in very few donors, while some public TCRs were found in many individuals. Some IMGT-functional V segments, including TRBV6-2 and TRBV6-3, could not be distinguished by the 87-base-pair reads and were therefore excluded. In a later analysis, several top co-occurrence clusters were reported to appear linked to parvovirus B19, influenza, CMV and Epstein-Barr virus. The sequencing pipeline was judged likely to have produced a cluster of highly shared sequence variants as a technical artifact. A later analysis associated 17,000 or so TCR beta sequences with specific HLA alleles at a false discovery rate of 0.05. Immune exposure information for the cohort was limited to CMV serostatus. In this cohort, only TCR beta chains were sequenced, and detectable features were limited by the absence of alpha or paired-chain data. A later genetic analysis associated a missense DCLRE1C variant with V-gene and J-gene trimming of TCR beta chains, and an independent cohort replicated the association. Three of the identified cytomegalovirus-associated TCR beta chains were confirmed in vitro to be specific for cytomegalovirus antigens. An earlier analysis of approximately 590 of the donors showed that most TCR beta V segments appeared in productive rearrangements either about 90% or about 30% of the time, which broadly matched IMGT annotations.

On this clone: Its recognized antigen is unknown. One base away there is no much larger clone; base qualities are not given.

Clipping removes 0 bases from V and 8 bases from J, with 5 as the unmatched junction base count. There are 14 amino acids in the CDR3, from cysteine to phenylalanine inclusive. Left in the record is the CDR3 DNA by itself, 42 bases read in frame from the first base. Taken from the germline V gene, the CDR1 and CDR2 loops are KGHSH and LQKENI. The cohort comprised approximately 700 healthy bone marrow donors. Cohort members were all nominally healthy when sampled, although unrecorded immune exposures were likely present. The donor tested CMV seropositive, placing the donor among the 290 or so seropositive members of the cohort. Each donor provided a peripheral blood sample, and peripheral blood mononuclear cells were used for TCR beta sequencing. The Qiagen DNeasy Blood Extraction Kit was used to extract genomic DNA from the blood cell samples. Libraries came from the immunoSEQ multiplex PCR assay. For the multiplex PCR, a mixture combining 60 forward primers for TCR Vbeta segments and 13 reverse primers for TCR Jbeta segments was used. A multiplex PCR assay on genomic DNA amplified the CDR3 region of rearranged TCR beta genes. Amplified TCR beta libraries were sequenced as 87-base-pair reads on the Illumina HiSeq System. The authors' analysis ran thus. In a later analysis, 80 million or so unique TCR beta chains were counted across the 500 to 700 repertoires, and roughly 11 million of these chains were shared by at least two donors. To remove PCR and sequencing errors, raw reads were error-corrected and collapsed into unique sequences using a nearest-neighbor algorithm that merged closely related sequences. V, D and J gene segments were assigned by aligning CDR3 sequences to IMGT reference sequences. For a sequence to be retained, at least a six-nucleotide match to both a V gene segment and a J gene segment was required. Rearrangements were classified as productive when the CDR3 lacked stop codons and remained in frame with V and J, and all other rearrangements were classified as non-productive. Following IMGT convention, CDR3 was defined as the stretch from the second conserved V-encoded cysteine to the conserved J-encoded phenylalanine. Sequences without an unambiguous match to a single V gene segment were excluded from the earlier analysis of approximately 600 of the donors. An earlier analysis of around 600 of the donors classified V segments as functional when productive rearrangements were above 56.7% and as segregating when the standard deviation between donors was above 5%. A statistical classification framework was developed to diagnose cytomegalovirus status using the catalog of TCR beta chain sequences. In a later analysis, TCR nucleotide sequences were compared against IMGT/GENE-DB human TR gene sequences so that V and J genes could be assigned. In a later analysis, CDR3 sequences and most-parsimonious VDJ recombination scenarios were assigned using the TCRdist pipeline. In a later analysis, each TCR beta chain was defined by its CDR3 amino acid sequence together with its V-gene family, and reads without a unique V-gene family were excluded. As a way to deal with suspected cross-contamination and a sequencing artifact, a later analysis dropped hundreds of nucleotide sequences that were highly shared and had low generation probability. In a later analysis, a clonal expansion index for each public chain was calculated from normalized within-repertoire ranks of inferred template counts. In a later analysis, generation probabilities were computed with a VDJ recombination model fitted to out-of-frame rearrangements, and the resulting probabilities were checked against IGoR. Hypergeometric tests were used in a later analysis to score TCR-TCR, TCR-HLA and TCR-CMV co-occurrence, with a repertoire-size bias correction applied to the TCR pairs. A later analysis estimated false discovery rates by permuting HLA or CMV assignments 20 times. In a later analysis, co-occurring TCRs were grouped using DBSCAN, and TCRdist sequence similarity was added for clustering within HLA-allele-positive subsets. For co-occurrence clustering, repertoires with fewer than 30,000 or more than 120,000 public chains were excluded, along with 4 to 6 repertoires with anomalous nucleotide sharing. TCRdb stores this immuneACCESS table with in-frame sequences only. Part of the clones is absent; in the studies checked, under half of the shortfall reflects unresolved V genes, and no reason is known for the rest. V, J and clone size reflect that table, while D and trimming were determined from the DNA. A total of over 150,000 clones appear in this sample, 82% of them only once. 6.5% of the sample is in the top ten clones.

The sequence was collected from a woman between 45 and 60 years old in good health and CMV-seropositive. Sequenced sample: PBMCs. The chain employs TRBV18 and TRBJ1-2; TRBD1 fits 8 bases in the junction. The sequenced DNA: TGTGCCAGCTCACCACCGAGCCAGGGGGCAGGCTACACCTTC. It codes for CASSPPSQGAGYTF. Beyond the CDR3, the reference TRBV18 and TRBJ1-2 genes provide the residues; the full variable domain reads: NAGVMQNPRHLVRRRGQEARLRCSPMKGHSHVYWYRQLPEEGLKFMVYLQKENIIDESGMPKERFSAEFPKEGPSILRIQQVVRGDSAAYFCASSPPSQGAGYTFGSGTRLTVV.